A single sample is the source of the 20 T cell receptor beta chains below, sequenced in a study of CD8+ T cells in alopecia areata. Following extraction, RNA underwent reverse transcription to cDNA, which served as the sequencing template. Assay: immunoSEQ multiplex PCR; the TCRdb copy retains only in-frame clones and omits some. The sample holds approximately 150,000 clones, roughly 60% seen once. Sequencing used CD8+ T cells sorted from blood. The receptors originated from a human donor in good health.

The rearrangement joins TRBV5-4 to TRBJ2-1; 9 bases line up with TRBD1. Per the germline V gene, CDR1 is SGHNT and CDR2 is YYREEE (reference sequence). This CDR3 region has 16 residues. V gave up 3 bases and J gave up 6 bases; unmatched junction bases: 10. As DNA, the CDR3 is TGTGCCAGCAGCTACGGCGGGACAGGGTTTCGCAATGAGCAGTTCTTC. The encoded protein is CASSYGGTGFRNEQFF.

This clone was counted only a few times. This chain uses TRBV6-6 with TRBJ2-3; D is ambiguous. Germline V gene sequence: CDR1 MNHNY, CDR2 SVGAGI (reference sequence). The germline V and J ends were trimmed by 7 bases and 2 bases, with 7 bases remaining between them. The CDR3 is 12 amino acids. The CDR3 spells CASNDYTDTQYF. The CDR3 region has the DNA TGTGCCAGCAACGATTACACAGATACGCAGTATTTT.

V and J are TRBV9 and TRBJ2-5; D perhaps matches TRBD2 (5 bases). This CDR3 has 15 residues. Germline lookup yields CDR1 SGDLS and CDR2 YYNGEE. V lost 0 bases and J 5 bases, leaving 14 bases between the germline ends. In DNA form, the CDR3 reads TGTGCCAGCAGCGTAGGGTACGAGATAGCGGAGACCCAGTACTTC. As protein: CASSVGYEIAETQYF.

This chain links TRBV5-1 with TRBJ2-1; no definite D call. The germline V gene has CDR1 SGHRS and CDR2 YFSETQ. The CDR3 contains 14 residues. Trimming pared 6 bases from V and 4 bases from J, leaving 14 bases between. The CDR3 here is CASKGSVKYNEQFF. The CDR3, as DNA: TGCGCCAGCAAAGGTTCCGTCAAGTACAATGAGCAGTTCTTC.

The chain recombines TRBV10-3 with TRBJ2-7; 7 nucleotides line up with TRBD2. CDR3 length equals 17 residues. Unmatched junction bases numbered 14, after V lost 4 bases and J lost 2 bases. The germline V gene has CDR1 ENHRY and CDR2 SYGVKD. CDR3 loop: CAISALTLSSGTYEQYF. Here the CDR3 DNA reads TGTGCCATCAGTGCCCTTACCCTCTCTAGCGGAACCTACGAGCAGTACTTC.

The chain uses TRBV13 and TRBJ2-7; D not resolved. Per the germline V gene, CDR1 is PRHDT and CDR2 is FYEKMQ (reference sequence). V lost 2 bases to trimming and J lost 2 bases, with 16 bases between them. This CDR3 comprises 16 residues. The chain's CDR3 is CASSLSSDRAPYEQYF. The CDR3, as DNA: TGTGCCAGCAGCTTATCGTCTGATCGGGCCCCCTACGAGCAGTACTTC.

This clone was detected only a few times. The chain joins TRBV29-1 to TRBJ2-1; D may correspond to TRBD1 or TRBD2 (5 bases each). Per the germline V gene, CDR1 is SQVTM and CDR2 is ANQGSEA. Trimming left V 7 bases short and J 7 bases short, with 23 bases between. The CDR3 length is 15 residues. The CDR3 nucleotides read TGCAGCGGAGAACCCGACGGGATTGGGGGTAATGAGCAGTTCTTC. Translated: CSGEPDGIGGNEQFF.

The CDR3 protein is CSVEEPRLYGNSGANVLTF. The CDR3 DNA sequence: TGCAGCGTTGAAGAACCCCGGTTGTACGGAAACTCTGGGGCCAACGTCCTGACTTTC. The V and J genes are TRBV29-1 and TRBJ2-6; D is unclear. The CDR3 contains 19 residues. CDR1 is SQVTM and CDR2 is ANQGSEA in the germline V gene. Trimming removed 0 bases at V and 0 bases at J, with 18 bases between.

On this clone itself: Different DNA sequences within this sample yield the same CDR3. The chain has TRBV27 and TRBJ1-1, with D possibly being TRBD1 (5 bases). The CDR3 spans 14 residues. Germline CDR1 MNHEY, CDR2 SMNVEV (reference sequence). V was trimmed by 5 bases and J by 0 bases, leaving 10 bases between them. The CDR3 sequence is CASSPGRMNTEAFF. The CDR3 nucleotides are TGTGCCAGCAGTCCGGGACGGATGAACACTGAAGCTTTCTTT.

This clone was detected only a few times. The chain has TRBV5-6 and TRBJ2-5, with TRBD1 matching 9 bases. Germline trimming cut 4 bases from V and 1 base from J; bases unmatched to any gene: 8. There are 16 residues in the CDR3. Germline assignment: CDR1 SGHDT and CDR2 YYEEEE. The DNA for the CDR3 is TGTGCCAGCAGCCTCGGACAGGGGTTGCGCCAAGAGACCCAGTACTTC. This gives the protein CASSLGQGLRQETQYF.

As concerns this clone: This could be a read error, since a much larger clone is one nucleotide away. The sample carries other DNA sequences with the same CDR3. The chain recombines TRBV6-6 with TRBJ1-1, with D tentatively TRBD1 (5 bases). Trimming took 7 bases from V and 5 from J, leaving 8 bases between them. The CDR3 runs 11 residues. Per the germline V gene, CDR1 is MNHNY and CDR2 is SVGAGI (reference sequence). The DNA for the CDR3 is TGTGCCAGCAAAAAGGGGACTGAAGCTTTCTTT. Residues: CASKKGTEAFF.

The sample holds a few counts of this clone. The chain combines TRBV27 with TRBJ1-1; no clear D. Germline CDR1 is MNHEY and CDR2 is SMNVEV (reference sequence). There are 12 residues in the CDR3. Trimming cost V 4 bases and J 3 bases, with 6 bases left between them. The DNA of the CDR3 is TGTGCCAGCAGTTCCAGTCACACTGAAGCTTTCTTT. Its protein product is CASSSSHTEAFF.

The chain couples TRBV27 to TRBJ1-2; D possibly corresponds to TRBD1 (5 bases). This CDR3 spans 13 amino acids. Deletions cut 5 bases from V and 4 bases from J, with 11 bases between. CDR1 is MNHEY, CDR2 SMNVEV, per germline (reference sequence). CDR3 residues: CASSVQGSYGYTF. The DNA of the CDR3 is TGTGCCAGCAGTGTTCAGGGAAGCTATGGCTACACCTTC.

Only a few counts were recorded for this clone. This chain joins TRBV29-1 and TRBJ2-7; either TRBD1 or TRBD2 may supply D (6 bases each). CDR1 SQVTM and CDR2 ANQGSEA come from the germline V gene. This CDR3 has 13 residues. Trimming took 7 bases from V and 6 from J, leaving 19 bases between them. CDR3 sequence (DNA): TGCAGCGGAGAGGGGGGACCCTACGGCGAGCAGTACTTC. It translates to CSGEGGPYGEQYF.

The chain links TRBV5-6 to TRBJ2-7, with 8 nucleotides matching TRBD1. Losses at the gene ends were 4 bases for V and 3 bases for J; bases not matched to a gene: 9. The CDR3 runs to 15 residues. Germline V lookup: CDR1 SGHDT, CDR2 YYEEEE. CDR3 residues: CASSVTGTGLYEQYF. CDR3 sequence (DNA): TGTGCCAGCAGCGTGACCGGGACAGGTCTCTACGAGCAGTACTTC.

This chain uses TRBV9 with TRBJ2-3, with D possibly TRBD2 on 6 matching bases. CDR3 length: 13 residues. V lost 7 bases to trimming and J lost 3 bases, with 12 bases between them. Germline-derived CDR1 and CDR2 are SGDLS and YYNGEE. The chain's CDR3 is CASQAGITDTQYF. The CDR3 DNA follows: TGTGCCAGCCAGGCGGGAATTACAGATACGCAGTATTTT. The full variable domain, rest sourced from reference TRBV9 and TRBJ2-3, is DSGVTQTPKHLITATGQRVTLRCSPRSGDLSVYWYQQSLDQGLQFLIQYYNGEERAKGNILERFSAQQFPDLHSELNLSSLELGDSALYFCASQAGITDTQYFGPGTRLTVL.

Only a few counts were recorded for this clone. CDR3 coding DNA: TGCAGCGTGTGGACGGAATACTATGGCTACACCTTC. Its translation is CSVWTEYYGYTF. This chain connects TRBV29-1 to TRBJ1-2; D gene uncertain. CDR3 length equals 12 residues. CDR1 SQVTM and CDR2 ANQGSEA come from the germline V gene. Trimming took 6 bases from V and 3 from J, leaving 11 bases between them.

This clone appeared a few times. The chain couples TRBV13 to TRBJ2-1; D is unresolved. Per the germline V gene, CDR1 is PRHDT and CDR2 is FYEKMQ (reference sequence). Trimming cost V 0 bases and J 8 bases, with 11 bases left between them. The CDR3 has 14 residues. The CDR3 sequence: CASSLGLLNDEQFF. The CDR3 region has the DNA TGTGCCAGCAGCTTAGGTCTGCTGAACGATGAGCAGTTCTTC.

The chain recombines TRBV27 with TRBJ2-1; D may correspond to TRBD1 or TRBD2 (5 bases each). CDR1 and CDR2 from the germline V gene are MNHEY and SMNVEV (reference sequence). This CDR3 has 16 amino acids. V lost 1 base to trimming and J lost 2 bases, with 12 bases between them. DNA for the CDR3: TGTGCCAGCAGTTTATGGGGCAGCGGAGCCTACAATGAGCAGTTCTTC. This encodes CASSLWGSGAYNEQFF.

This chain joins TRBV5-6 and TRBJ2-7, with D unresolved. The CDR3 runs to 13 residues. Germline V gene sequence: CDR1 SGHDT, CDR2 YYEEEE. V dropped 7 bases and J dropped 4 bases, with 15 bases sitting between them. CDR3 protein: CASGPNDGYEQYF. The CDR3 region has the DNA TGTGCCAGCGGGCCGAACGATGGATACGAGCAGTACTTC.